This is a list of T cell receptor beta chains from one sample in a study of control samples from healthy donors and cancer patients. Method: immunoSEQ multiplex PCR; TCRdb's copy keeps in-frame clones and lacks some. The data show around 130,000 clones, with about 88% seen just once and roughly 3.2% held by the top ten. Sequenced sample: blood. The receptors come from a man in his forties or fifties in good health. CDR3s leave out the opening cysteine and the closing phenylalanine or tryptophan. Size is stated for part of the rows, as once, few or many counts, or as a class when the clone is expanded.

V: TRBV6-5; size: NA; J: TRBJ2-2; CDR3: ASRPSGGVPGELF
V: TRBV19; size: NA; J: TRBJ2-5; CDR3: ASKPRPGQIQETQY
V: TRBV28; size: NA; J: TRBJ2-7; CDR3: ASSSGQARSYEQY
V: TRBV5-1; size: NA; J: TRBJ2-1; CDR3: ASSWGKLAGGSYNEQF
V: TRBV28; size: NA; J: TRBJ2-5; CDR3: ASSLDGGVTQY
V: TRBV5-1; size: few; J: TRBJ1-3; CDR3: ASSSRWGSSGNTIY
V: TRBV10-2; size: NA; J: TRBJ2-1; CDR3: ASSMGINEQF
V: TRBV7-2; size: NA; J: TRBJ2-7; CDR3: ASSRDAPYEQY
V: TRBV13; size: NA; J: TRBJ1-2; CDR3: ASSSGTGVGDGYT
V: TRBV9; size: NA; J: TRBJ1-1; CDR3: ASSVDTGMVGHEAF
V: TRBV27; size: NA; J: TRBJ2-2; CDR3: ASSLRLSTGELF
V: TRBV6-5; size: few; J: TRBJ2-3; CDR3: ASRGPGTDTQY
V: TRBV6-5; size: once; J: TRBJ1-3; CDR3: ASRTKGSSGNTIY
V: TRBV25-1; size: NA; J: TRBJ2-2; CDR3: ASSGPPGQTNTGELF
V: TRBV7-3; size: NA; J: TRBJ1-1; CDR3: ASSGKPGYEAF
V: TRBV10-2; size: NA; J: TRBJ2-1; CDR3: ASRPLAGAYNEQF
V: TRBV4-1; size: NA; J: TRBJ1-2; CDR3: ASSQDELFRDRVTYGYT
V: TRBV2; size: NA; J: TRBJ2-7; CDR3: ASIGAGGSYEQY
V: TRBV7-9; size: NA; J: TRBJ2-7; CDR3: ASGLAGPYEQY
V: TRBV19; size: NA; J: TRBJ2-3; CDR3: ASRLAGESTDTQY
V: TRBV5-6; size: NA; J: TRBJ2-5; CDR3: ASSLSTGGVSETQY
V: TRBV19; size: few; J: TRBJ2-1; CDR3: ASSLGLNEQF
V: TRBV5-5; size: few; J: TRBJ2-1; CDR3: ASSFYEYEQF
V: TRBV5-5; size: NA; J: TRBJ2-7; CDR3: ASSQTTGGYEQY
V: TRBV3-1/TRBV3-2; size: NA; J: TRBJ1-2; CDR3: ASSQDNAGDYGYT
V: TRBV11-3; size: NA; J: TRBJ2-1; CDR3: ASSLSPSHNEQF
V: TRBV5-1; size: NA; J: TRBJ1-6; CDR3: ASTEQGSSYNSPLH
V: TRBV19; size: NA; J: TRBJ1-1; CDR3: ASSTRPDQMNTEAF
V: TRBV30; size: NA; J: TRBJ1-3; CDR3: AWSGGGDTIY
V: TRBV4-1; size: NA; J: TRBJ2-5; CDR3: ASSYGLAVFTETQY
V: TRBV19; size: NA; J: TRBJ2-3; CDR3: ASSITPKDTQY
V: TRBV4-1; size: NA; J: TRBJ2-7; CDR3: ASSQLAGGPEQY
V: TRBV27; size: NA; J: TRBJ1-5; CDR3: ASRTLYSNQPQH
V: TRBV28; size: NA; J: TRBJ1-4; CDR3: ASKRSSTEKLF
V: TRBV25-1; size: NA; J: TRBJ2-1; CDR3: ASSESGKTYNEQF
V: TRBV28; size: NA; J: TRBJ1-2; CDR3: ASSFSDRPSGYT
V: TRBV3-1/TRBV3-2; size: NA; J: TRBJ1-1; CDR3: ASSRGQGRTEAF
V: TRBV19; size: NA; J: TRBJ2-2; CDR3: ASRKVGGSTGELF
V: TRBV11-1; size: NA; J: TRBJ2-5; CDR3: ASSSTGGFSQTQY
V: TRBV11-3; size: NA; J: TRBJ1-1; CDR3: ASSLAGGRVTEAF
V: TRBV6-6; size: NA; J: TRBJ2-2; CDR3: ASRGTLTGELF
V: TRBV19; size: NA; J: TRBJ1-1; CDR3: ASSTPTGRINTEAF
V: TRBV3-1/TRBV3-2; size: NA; J: TRBJ1-2; CDR3: ASSQAGTGNVDGYT
V: TRBV10-1; size: few; J: TRBJ2-1; CDR3: ASSERQGRNNEQF
V: TRBV5-4; size: NA; J: TRBJ1-2; CDR3: ASSRDSNYGYT
V: TRBV11-2; size: NA; J: TRBJ1-2; CDR3: ASSLDRGQGAVGGYT
V: TRBV2; size: NA; J: TRBJ2-1; CDR3: ASRETSGIYNEQF
V: TRBV28; size: once; J: TRBJ1-5; CDR3: ASSYGQVSNQPQH
V: TRBV2; size: once; J: TRBJ1-1; CDR3: ASKDRGTEAF
V: TRBV27; size: NA; J: TRBJ2-1; CDR3: ASSLSRAFNEQF
V: TRBV19; size: NA; J: TRBJ1-5; CDR3: ASSTSRSNQPQH
V: TRBV6-5; size: NA; J: TRBJ2-6; CDR3: ASSYSRRAGANVLT
V: TRBV30; size: once; J: TRBJ2-2; CDR3: AWSVVGGVTGELF
V: TRBV9; size: once; J: TRBJ2-2; CDR3: ASSRQLSNTGELF
V: TRBV28; size: NA; J: TRBJ2-7; CDR3: ASTRGGGQLYEQY
V: TRBV20-1; size: NA; J: TRBJ1-1; CDR3: SASSGVEAF
V: TRBV24-1; size: once; J: TRBJ1-5; CDR3: ATSGGGGFSNQPQH